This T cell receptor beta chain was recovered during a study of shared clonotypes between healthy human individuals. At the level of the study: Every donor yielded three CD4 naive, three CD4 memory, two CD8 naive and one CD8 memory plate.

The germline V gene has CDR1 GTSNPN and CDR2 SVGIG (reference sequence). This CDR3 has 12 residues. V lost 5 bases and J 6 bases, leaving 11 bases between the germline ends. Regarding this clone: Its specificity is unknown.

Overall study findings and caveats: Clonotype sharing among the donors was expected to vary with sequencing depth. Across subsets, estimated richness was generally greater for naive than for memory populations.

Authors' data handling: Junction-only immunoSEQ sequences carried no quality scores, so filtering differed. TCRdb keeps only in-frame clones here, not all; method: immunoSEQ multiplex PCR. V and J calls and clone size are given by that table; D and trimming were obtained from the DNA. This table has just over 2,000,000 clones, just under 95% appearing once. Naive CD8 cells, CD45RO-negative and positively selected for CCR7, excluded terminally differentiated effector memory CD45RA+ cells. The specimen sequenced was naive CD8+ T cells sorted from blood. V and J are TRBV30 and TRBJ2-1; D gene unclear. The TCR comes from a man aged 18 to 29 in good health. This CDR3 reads CAWDVGSNEQFF. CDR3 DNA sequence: TGTGCCTGGGATGTGGGGTCCAATGAGCAGTTCTTC.